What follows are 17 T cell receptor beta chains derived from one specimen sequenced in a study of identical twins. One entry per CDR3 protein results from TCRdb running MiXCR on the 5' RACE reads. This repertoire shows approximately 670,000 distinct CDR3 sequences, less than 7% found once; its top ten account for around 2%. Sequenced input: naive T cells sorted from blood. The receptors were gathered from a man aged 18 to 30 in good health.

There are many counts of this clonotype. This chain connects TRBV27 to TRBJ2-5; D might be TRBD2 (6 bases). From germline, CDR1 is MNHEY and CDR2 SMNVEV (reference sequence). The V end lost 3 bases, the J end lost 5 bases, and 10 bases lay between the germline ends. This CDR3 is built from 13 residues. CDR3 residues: CASSFRERETQYF. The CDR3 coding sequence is TGTGCCAGCAGTTTTCGGGAGAGGGAGACCCAGTACTTC.

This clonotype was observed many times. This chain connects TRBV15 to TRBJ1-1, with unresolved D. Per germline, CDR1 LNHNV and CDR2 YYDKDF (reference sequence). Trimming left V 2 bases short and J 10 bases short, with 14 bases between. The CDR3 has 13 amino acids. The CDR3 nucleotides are TGTGCCACCAGCAGAAAGAGGGAAAGTGGAGCTTTCTTT. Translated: CATSRKRESGAFF.

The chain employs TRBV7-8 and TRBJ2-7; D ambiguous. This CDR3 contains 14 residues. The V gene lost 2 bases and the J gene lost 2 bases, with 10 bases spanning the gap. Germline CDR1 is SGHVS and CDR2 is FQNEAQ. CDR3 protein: CASSLRRVPYEQYV. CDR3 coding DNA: TGTGCCAGCAGCTTAAGGAGAGTTCCCTACGAGCAGTACGTC.

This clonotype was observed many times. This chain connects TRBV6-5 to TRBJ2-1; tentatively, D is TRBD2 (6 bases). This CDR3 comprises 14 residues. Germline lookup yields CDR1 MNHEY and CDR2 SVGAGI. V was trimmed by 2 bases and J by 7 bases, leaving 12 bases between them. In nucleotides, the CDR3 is TGTGCCAGCAGTTACGGCGGGATAAAGAATGAGCAGTTCTTC. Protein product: CASSYGGIKNEQFF.

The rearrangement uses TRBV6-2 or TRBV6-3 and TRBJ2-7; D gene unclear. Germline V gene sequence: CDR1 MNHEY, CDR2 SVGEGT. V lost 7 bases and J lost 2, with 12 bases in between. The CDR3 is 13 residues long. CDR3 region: CASIRRLTYEQYF. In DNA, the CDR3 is TGTGCCAGCATAAGGAGATTAACCTACGAGCAGTACTTC.

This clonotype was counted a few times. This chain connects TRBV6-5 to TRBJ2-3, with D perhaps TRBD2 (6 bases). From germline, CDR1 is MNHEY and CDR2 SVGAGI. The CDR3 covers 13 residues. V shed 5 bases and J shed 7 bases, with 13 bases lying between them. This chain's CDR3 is CASSDPRDYTQYF. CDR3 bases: TGTGCCAGCAGTGACCCGAGGGACTATACGCAGTATTTT.

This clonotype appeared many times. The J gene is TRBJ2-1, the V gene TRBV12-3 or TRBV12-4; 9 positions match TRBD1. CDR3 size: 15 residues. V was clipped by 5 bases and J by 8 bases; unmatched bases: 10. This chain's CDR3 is CASSPRGTGRYEQFF. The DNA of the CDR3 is TGTGCCAGCAGTCCCAGGGGGACAGGGCGGTATGAGCAGTTCTTC.

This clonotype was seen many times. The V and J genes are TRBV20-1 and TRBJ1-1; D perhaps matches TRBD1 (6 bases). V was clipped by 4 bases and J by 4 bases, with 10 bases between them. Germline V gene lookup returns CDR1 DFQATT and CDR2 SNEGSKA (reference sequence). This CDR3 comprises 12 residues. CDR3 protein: CSANGGGTEAFF. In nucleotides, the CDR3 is TGCAGTGCTAACGGGGGCGGCACTGAAGCTTTCTTT.

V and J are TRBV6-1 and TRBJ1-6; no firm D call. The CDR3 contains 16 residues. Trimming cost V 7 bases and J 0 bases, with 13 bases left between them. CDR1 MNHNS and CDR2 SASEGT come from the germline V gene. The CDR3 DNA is TGTGCCAGCACCTCTTCCCGGAGCTCCTATAATTCACCCCTCCACTTT. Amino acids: CASTSSRSSYNSPLHF.

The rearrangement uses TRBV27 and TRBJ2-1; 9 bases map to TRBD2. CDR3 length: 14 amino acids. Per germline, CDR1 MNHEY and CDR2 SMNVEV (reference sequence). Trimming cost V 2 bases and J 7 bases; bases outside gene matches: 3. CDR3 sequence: CASSLRTSVNEQFF. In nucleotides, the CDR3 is TGTGCCAGCAGTTTAAGGACTAGCGTTAATGAGCAGTTCTTC.

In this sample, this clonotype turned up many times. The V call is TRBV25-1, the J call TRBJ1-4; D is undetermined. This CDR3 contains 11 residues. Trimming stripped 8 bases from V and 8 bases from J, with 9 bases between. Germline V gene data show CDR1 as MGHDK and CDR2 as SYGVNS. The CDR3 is CASLFNEKLFF. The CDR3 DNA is TGTGCCAGCCTGTTTAACGAAAAACTGTTTTTT.

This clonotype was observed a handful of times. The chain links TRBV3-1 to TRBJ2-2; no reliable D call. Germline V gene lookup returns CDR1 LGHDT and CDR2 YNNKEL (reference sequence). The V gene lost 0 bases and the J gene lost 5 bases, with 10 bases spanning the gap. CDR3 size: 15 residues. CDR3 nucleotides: TGTGCCAGCAGCCAAGAATCACACGGGACCGGGGAGCTGTTTTTT. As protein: CASSQESHGTGELFF.

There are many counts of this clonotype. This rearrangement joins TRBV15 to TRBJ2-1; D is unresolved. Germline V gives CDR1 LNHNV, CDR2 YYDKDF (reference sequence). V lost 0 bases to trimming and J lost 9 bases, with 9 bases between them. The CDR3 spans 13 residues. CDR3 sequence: CATSRDNEPEQFF. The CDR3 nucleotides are TGTGCCACCAGCAGAGATAACGAGCCTGAGCAGTTCTTC. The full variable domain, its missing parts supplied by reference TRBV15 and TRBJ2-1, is DAMVIQNPRYQVTQFGKPVTLSCSQTLNHNVMYWYQQKSSQAPKLLFHYYDKDFNNEADTPDNFQSRRPNTSFCFLDIRSPGLGDTAMYLCATSRDNEPEQFFGPGTRLTVL.

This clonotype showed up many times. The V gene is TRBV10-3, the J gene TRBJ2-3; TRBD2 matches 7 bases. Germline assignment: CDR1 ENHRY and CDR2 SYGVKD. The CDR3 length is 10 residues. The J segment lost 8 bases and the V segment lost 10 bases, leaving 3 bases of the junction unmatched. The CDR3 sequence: CASGSSTQYF. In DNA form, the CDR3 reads TGTGCCAGCGGGAGCTCTACGCAGTATTTT.

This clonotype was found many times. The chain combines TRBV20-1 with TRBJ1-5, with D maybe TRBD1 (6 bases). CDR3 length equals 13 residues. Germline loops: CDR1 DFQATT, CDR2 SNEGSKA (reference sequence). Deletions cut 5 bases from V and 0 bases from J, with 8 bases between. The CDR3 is CSARQDSNQPQHF. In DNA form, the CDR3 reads TGCAGTGCTCGACAGGATAGCAATCAGCCCCAGCATTTT.

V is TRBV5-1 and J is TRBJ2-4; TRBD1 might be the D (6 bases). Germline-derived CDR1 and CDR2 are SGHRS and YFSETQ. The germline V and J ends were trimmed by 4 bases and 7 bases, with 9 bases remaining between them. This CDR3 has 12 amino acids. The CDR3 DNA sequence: TGCGCCAGCAGCCCGAGGGGGAACATTCAGTACTTC. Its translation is CASSPRGNIQYF. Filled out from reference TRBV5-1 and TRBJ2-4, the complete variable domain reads KAGVTQTPRYLIKTRGQQVTLSCSPISGHRSVSWYQQTPGQGLQFLFEYFSETQRNKGNFPGRFSGRQFSNSRSEMNVSTLELGDSALYLCASSPRGNIQYFGAGTRLSVL.

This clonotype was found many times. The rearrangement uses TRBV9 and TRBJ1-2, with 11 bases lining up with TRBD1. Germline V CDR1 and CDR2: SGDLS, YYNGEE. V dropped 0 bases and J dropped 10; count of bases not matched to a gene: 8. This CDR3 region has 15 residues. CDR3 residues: CASSVGTGGQRDYTF. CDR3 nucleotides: TGTGCCAGCAGCGTAGGGACAGGGGGCCAGCGTGACTACACCTTC.